Listed below are T cell receptor beta chains from one sample, sequenced in a study of T cell responses to AZD1222 COVID-19 vaccine. TCRdb keeps only in-frame clones here, not all; method: immunoSEQ multiplex PCR. The sample has 65,000 to 85,000 clones; 90% are singletons. Sequencing used peripheral blood, obtained on day 0 of AZD1222 vaccination. These receptor sequences come from an adult in good health. The CDR3 runs from the conserved cysteine through the conserved F or W. A D gene is named only where the DNA matches it firmly. Not all rows give a size; the values are once, few, many and, for expanded clones, a class.

D gene	clone size	V gene	J gene	CDR3 protein	CDR3 DNA
.	.	TRBV6-2/TRBV6-3	TRBJ2-1	CASSMDSSSYNEQFF	TGTGCCAGCAGTATGGACTCGAGCTCCTACAATGAGCAGTTCTTC
TRBD1	once	TRBV5-8	TRBJ2-7	CASSPPSGTGGYEQYF	TGTGCCAGCAGCCCCCCTTCCGGGACAGGGGGTTACGAGCAGTACTTC
.	.	TRBV10-2	TRBJ1-5	CASRVGSNSNQPQHF	TGCGCCAGCAGAGTGGGGAGTAATAGCAATCAGCCCCAGCATTTT
.	.	TRBV19	TRBJ1-1	CASSVNMNTEAFF	TGTGCCAGTAGTGTGAACATGAACACTGAAGCTTTCTTT
.	.	TRBV3-1/TRBV3-2	TRBJ2-7	CASTKEVGSNEQYF	TGTGCCAGCACCAAAGAGGTTGGGTCCAACGAGCAGTACTTC
.	.	TRBV15	TRBJ1-4	CATPGVTNEKLFF	TGTGCCACCCCGGGGGTAACTAATGAAAAACTGTTTTTT
.	.	TRBV7-2	TRBJ2-3	CASSLAPTGAGPDTQYF	TGTGCCAGCAGCTTAGCCCCCACGGGGGCCGGCCCAGATACGCAGTATTTT
.	.	TRBV5-1	TRBJ1-1	CASSEDPYTEAFF	TGCGCCAGCAGCGAGGATCCTTACACTGAAGCTTTCTTT
.	.	TRBV10-1	TRBJ1-2	CASSESRGRGYTF	TGCGCCAGCAGTGAGTCGCGGGGACGAGGCTACACCTTC
TRBD2	.	TRBV2	TRBJ2-7	CARKTSGGSEQYF	TGTGCCAGAAAGACTAGCGGGGGCTCCGAGCAGTACTTC
.	.	TRBV19	TRBJ2-1	CASRNRVTGEQFF	TGTGCCAGTAGGAACAGGGTAACGGGTGAGCAGTTCTTC
.	once	TRBV6-5	TRBJ2-7	CASSYLTPTYEQYF	TGTGCCAGCAGTTACCTCACACCCACCTACGAGCAGTACTTC
TRBD2	.	TRBV7-8	TRBJ2-1	CASRPPRGGAYNEQFF	TGTGCCAGCAGACCACCCCGTGGGGGGGCCTACAATGAGCAGTTCTTC
TRBD1	.	TRBV4-3	TRBJ2-2	CASSQDRGQGVGTGELFF	TGCGCCAGCAGCCAAGATCGGGGACAGGGGGTCGGCACCGGGGAGCTGTTTTTT
.	.	TRBV7-9	TRBJ1-5	CASSNGPGNQPQHF	TGTGCCAGCAGCAACGGCCCCGGCAATCAGCCCCAGCATTTT
.	.	TRBV6-5	TRBJ1-1	CASSYYVNTEAFF	TGTGCCAGCAGTTATTACGTGAACACTGAAGCTTTCTTT
.	.	TRBV10-3	TRBJ1-6	CAISDRRDDSPLHF	TGTGCCATCAGTGACAGGAGGGACGATTCACCCCTCCACTTT
.	.	TRBV30	TRBJ2-3	CAWSRGSTDTQYF	TGTGCCTGGAGTAGAGGGAGCACAGATACGCAGTATTTT
.	.	TRBV24-1	TRBJ1-5	CATSGSTGKGPHQPQHF	TGTGCCACCAGTGGTTCTACAGGGAAGGGACCCCATCAGCCCCAGCATTTT
.	.	TRBV19	TRBJ1-1	CASSIRGMNTEAFF	TGTGCCAGTAGTATACGGGGGATGAACACTGAAGCTTTCTTT
.	once	TRBV28	TRBJ2-3	CASSLSLGAGTDTQYF	TGTGCCAGCAGTTTATCGTTGGGGGCGGGGACAGATACGCAGTATTTT
.	.	TRBV14	TRBJ2-5	CASSQDSGRWTQYF	TGTGCCAGCAGCCAAGATTCCGGCAGGTGGACCCAGTACTTC
.	.	TRBV6-6	TRBJ1-1	CASSPPGGRRVNTEAFF	TGTGCCAGCAGTCCGCCTGGAGGACGGAGGGTGAACACTGAAGCTTTCTTT
.	.	TRBV28	TRBJ2-2	CASSPGTGELFF	TGTGCCAGCAGCCCAGGGACCGGGGAGCTGTTTTTT
TRBD1	.	TRBV9	TRBJ1-1	CASSANSGGTEAFF	TGTGCCAGCAGCGCTAATTCAGGGGGAACTGAAGCTTTCTTT
.	.	TRBV3-1/TRBV3-2	TRBJ1-5	CASSQDHSGHQPQHF	TGTGCCAGCAGCCAAGATCACAGCGGGCATCAGCCCCAGCATTTT
.	few	TRBV2	TRBJ1-1	CASSGYTEAFF	TGTGCCAGCAGCGGGTACACTGAAGCTTTCTTT
.	.	TRBV28	TRBJ1-4	CASSFPGRGEEKLFF	TGTGCCAGCAGTTTCCCGGGCCGCGGGGAAGAAAAACTGTTTTTT
TRBD1	once	TRBV5-4	TRBJ2-7	CASSLGRTGHTSYEQYF	TGTGCCAGCAGCTTGGGGCGGACAGGGCATACTTCCTACGAGCAGTACTTC
.	.	TRBV3-1/TRBV3-2	TRBJ2-7	CASSRGTDDYEQYF	TGTGCCAGCAGCCGGGGGACGGATGACTACGAGCAGTACTTC
.	.	TRBV5-1	TRBJ1-1	CASTPSGGGEAFF	TGCGCCAGCACACCTAGCGGGGGCGGAGAAGCTTTCTTT
.	.	TRBV21-1	TRBJ2-5	CASSKGARGRQETQYF	TGTGCCAGCAGCAAAGGGGCTAGGGGAAGACAAGAGACCCAGTACTTC
.	.	TRBV7-8	TRBJ2-2	CASSLGTRSTGELFF	TGTGCCAGCAGCTTGGGGACAAGGAGCACCGGGGAGCTGTTTTTT
TRBD2	.	TRBV6-5	TRBJ2-7	CASSSGASGVYYEQYF	TGTGCCAGCAGTTCCGGGGCTAGCGGGGTTTACTACGAGCAGTACTTC
.	once	TRBV6-5	TRBJ1-4	CASSRAQRGGEKLFF	TGTGCCAGCAGTAGGGCGCAAAGGGGGGGTGAAAAACTGTTTTTT
.	.	TRBV5-4	TRBJ1-1	CASSLDSEATEAFF	TGTGCCAGCAGCTTGGACAGCGAAGCCACTGAAGCTTTCTTT
TRBD1	.	TRBV27	TRBJ1-1	CASSPVPGQGDLAEAFF	TGTGCCAGCAGCCCCGTGCCGGGACAGGGTGATTTGGCTGAAGCTTTCTTT
TRBD1	once	TRBV5-4	TRBJ1-1	CASSLPTGANTEAFF	TGTGCCAGCAGCTTACCCACAGGGGCGAACACTGAAGCTTTCTTT
.	once	TRBV2	TRBJ1-5	CASSFGQLSNQPQHF	TGTGCCAGCAGCTTCGGACAGCTTAGCAATCAGCCCCAGCATTTT
TRBD1	.	TRBV30	TRBJ1-5	CAWGGTAHNQPQHF	TGTGCCTGGGGTGGGACAGCCCATAATCAGCCCCAGCATTTT
.	.	TRBV2	TRBJ1-1	CASSVQGNEAFF	TGTGCCAGCAGTGTACAGGGTAATGAAGCTTTCTTT
.	.	TRBV30	TRBJ1-1	CAWSVRGVRTEAFF	TGTGCCTGGAGTGTAAGGGGTGTACGCACTGAAGCTTTCTTT
TRBD1	.	TRBV10-3	TRBJ1-2	CAITQKGTGVTNYGYTF	TGTGCCATCACCCAGAAGGGGACAGGGGTAACTAACTATGGCTACACCTTC
TRBD1	.	TRBV5-4	TRBJ2-2	CASSWGQGAITGELFF	TGTGCCAGCAGCTGGGGACAGGGGGCTATCACCGGGGAGCTGTTTTTT
.	.	TRBV28	TRBJ2-3	CASSSAGRTDTQYF	TGTGCCAGCAGTTCGGCAGGACGCACAGATACGCAGTATTTT
TRBD1	.	TRBV12-3/TRBV12-4	TRBJ1-5	CASSGQGNQPQHF	TGTGCCAGCAGTGGACAGGGCAATCAGCCCCAGCATTTT
.	.	TRBV12-3/TRBV12-4	TRBJ2-7	CASSFGSYEQYF	TGTGCCAGCAGTTTCGGTAGTTACGAGCAGTACTTC
.	.	TRBV5-8	TRBJ2-7	CASPNRLSGEQYF	TGTGCCAGTCCCAACCGTCTCTCGGGGGAGCAGTACTTC
.	.	TRBV9	TRBJ1-1	CASSSSHDTEAFF	TGTGCCAGCAGCTCCTCCCATGACACTGAAGCTTTCTTT
TRBD2	.	TRBV4-3	TRBJ2-3	CASSPRMSGGWTDTQYF	TGCGCCAGCAGCCCCCGGATGAGCGGGGGGTGGACAGATACGCAGTATTTT
.	.	TRBV29-1	TRBJ1-4	CSVVISTNEKLFF	TGCAGCGTTGTAATCTCAACTAATGAAAAACTGTTTTTT